These T cell receptor beta chains were read from a single sample in a study of metastatic and nonmetastatic thyroid tumors. TCRdb reassembled clones from the PCR reads with MiXCR. The sample yields about 4,300 clones, roughly a fifth seen once. Sequencing was performed on tumor tissue. The receptors originated from a female donor with papillary thyroid cancer or a benign thyroid nodule (not recorded which). Some clones in this sample may be carry-over from other donors' samples. The CDR3 runs from the conserved cysteine through the conserved F or W. D genes are given only for firm matches. Only some rows state a clone size, as once, few, many or a class for expanded clones.

d_call	clone_size	j_call	v_call	cdr3_aa	cdr3_nt
.	few	TRBJ2-1	TRBV27	CASSFRWGTNEQFF	TGTGCCAGCAGTTTTCGGTGGGGCACAAATGAGCAGTTCTTC
TRBD1	.	TRBJ2-1	TRBV20-1	CSASYRGSYNEQFF	TGCAGTGCTAGTTACAGGGGCTCCTACAATGAGCAGTTCTTC
TRBD1	medium-sized	TRBJ2-3	TRBV7-8	CASSFSRDRFVLDTQYF	TGTGCCAGCAGCTTCTCTAGGGACAGGTTCGTTTTAGATACGCAGTATTTT
.	few	TRBJ1-5	TRBV6-1	CASSHGGDQPQHF	TGTGCCAGCAGTCATGGGGGAGATCAGCCCCAGCATTTT
.	.	TRBJ1-4	TRBV5-1	CASSLPTGEKLFF	TGCGCCAGCAGCTTACCGACAGGAGAAAAACTGTTTTTT
.	few	TRBJ2-2	TRBV12-3/TRBV12-4	CASSVQERRTGELFF	TGTGCCAGCAGTGTACAGGAACGTCGTACCGGGGAGCTGTTTTTT
.	.	TRBJ2-3	TRBV7-8	CASSLNVGSTDTQYF	TGTGCCAGCAGCCTAAACGTGGGGAGCACAGATACGCAGTATTTT
TRBD1	few	TRBJ2-7	TRBV5-4	CASSRPGTGVEQYF	TGTGCCAGCAGCCGTCCCGGGACAGGGGTCGAGCAGTACTTC
TRBD2	few	TRBJ2-5	TRBV6-1	CASSRLAGGNQETQYF	TGTGCCAGCAGTCGACTAGCGGGAGGGAATCAAGAGACCCAGTACTTC
.	few	TRBJ2-1	TRBV28	CASSLNNEQFF	TGTGCCAGCAGCTTAAATAATGAGCAGTTCTTC
.	medium-sized	TRBJ1-5	TRBV20-1	CSATIPGLSSNQPQHF	TGCAGTGCCACCATCCCGGGGCTGTCGAGCAATCAGCCCCAGCATTTT
TRBD2	.	TRBJ2-1	TRBV12-5	CATPMTSGLGNEQFF	TGTGCTACACCAATGACTAGCGGGCTCGGGAATGAGCAGTTCTTC
.	.	TRBJ1-4	TRBV6-5	CASSYSGLTEKLFF	TGTGCCAGCAGTTACAGTGGGCTCACTGAAAAACTGTTTTTT
.	.	TRBJ2-2	TRBV6-1	CASSEAGWRGRTGELFF	TGTGCCAGCAGTGAAGCAGGGTGGAGGGGGCGCACCGGGGAGCTGTTTTTT
TRBD2	.	TRBJ2-2	TRBV10-3	CAISELGAGAGTGELFF	TGTGCCATCAGTGAGTTAGGAGCGGGAGCCGGCACCGGGGAGCTGTTTTTT
.	.	TRBJ1-1	TRBV7-9	CASSRTLEAFF	TGTGCCAGCAGCCGGACCCTGGAAGCTTTCTTT